This is a list of T cell receptor beta chains from one sample in a study of B cell selection in AIRE deficiency. Some clones are missing from TCRdb's copy, which holds only in-frame ones; the method was immunoSEQ multiplex PCR. The sample has about 22,000 clones, approximately 94% seen once. Sequencing was carried out using Tregs sorted from PBMCs. The receptors were gathered from a human donor with AIRE deficiency. The CDR3 runs from the conserved cysteine through the conserved F or W. A D gene is named only where the DNA matches it firmly. Size values are once, few and many counts, or a class for expanded clones, and some rows have none.

v_call	j_call	clone_size	d_call	cdr3_nt	cdr3_aa
TRBV11-3	TRBJ2-5	NA	NA	TGTGCCAGCAGCTTAGCCGTAAGAGAGACCCAGTACTTC	CASSLAVRETQYF
TRBV18	TRBJ2-7	NA	NA	TGTGCCAGCTCACCACCAGGTGACTACGAGCAGTACTTC	CASSPPGDYEQYF
TRBV29-1	TRBJ2-1	NA	NA	TGCAGCGTAGACAGCGGGTCCAATGAGCAGTTCTTC	CSVDSGSNEQFF
TRBV11-3	TRBJ1-3	NA	NA	TGTGCCAGCAGCTTAGCCCCGGGGGACTCTGGAAACACCATATATTTT	CASSLAPGDSGNTIYF
TRBV20-1	TRBJ2-3	NA	NA	TGCAGTGCTAGCTTTTCAGATACGCAGTATTTT	CSASFSDTQYF
TRBV5-1	TRBJ2-7	NA	NA	TGCGCCAGCAGCGTAAATGACTGGAGCGGCTACGAGCAGTACTTC	CASSVNDWSGYEQYF
TRBV5-4	TRBJ2-7	NA	TRBD1	TGTGCCAGCAGCTTGGGGGCGGGACAGGACCCCTACGAGCAGTACTTC	CASSLGAGQDPYEQYF
TRBV30	TRBJ2-1	NA	NA	TGTGCCTGGGTCCCAGGGGCAAGGTACAATGAGCAGTTCTTC	CAWVPGARYNEQFF
TRBV9	TRBJ1-6	NA	NA	TGTGCCAGCAGCGTAGGCCCCATGGGGGGATATAATTCACCCCTCCACTTT	CASSVGPMGGYNSPLHF
TRBV7-2	TRBJ2-2	NA	NA	TGTGCCAGCAGCTACCAAGGGGCGAACACCGGGGAGCTGTTTTTT	CASSYQGANTGELFF
TRBV28	TRBJ1-1	NA	TRBD1	TGTGCCAGCAGTTTGGGACAGACTGAAGCTTTCTTT	CASSLGQTEAFF
TRBV5-6	TRBJ1-1	NA	NA	TGTGCCAGCAGCTCCCCCCCCGCGAACACTGAAGCTTTCTTT	CASSSPPANTEAFF
TRBV6-1	TRBJ2-7	once	TRBD2	TGTGCCAGCAGTGTCGCGCTAGCGGGTCTCTACGAGCAGTACTTC	CASSVALAGLYEQYF
TRBV5-1	TRBJ2-2	once	TRBD2	TGCGCCAGCAGCTTGGTAGCTAGCGGCAACACCGGGGAGCTGTTTTTT	CASSLVASGNTGELFF
TRBV6-5	TRBJ2-3	NA	NA	TGTGCCAGCAGTTACTCGTGGGGGGGCGCAGATACGCAGTATTTT	CASSYSWGGADTQYF
TRBV28	TRBJ2-7	NA	TRBD1	TGTGCCAGCAGGACGGGACAGGGATACGAGCAGTACTTC	CASRTGQGYEQYF
TRBV28	TRBJ2-5	NA	TRBD1	TGTGCCAGCATGAACAGGGGATGGAAGACCCAGTACTTC	CASMNRGWKTQYF
TRBV18	TRBJ1-1	NA	NA	TGTGCCAGCTCATCCGAGAGGGGCACTGAAGCTTTCTTT	CASSSERGTEAFF
TRBV4-3	TRBJ2-5	NA	TRBD2	TGCGCCAGCAGCCAGGAACGGCGGGAGGTGGAGACCCAGTACTTC	CASSQERREVETQYF
TRBV2	TRBJ1-5	NA	NA	TGTGCCAGCAGGGCCGGGACCCCCTATCAGCCCCAGCATTTT	CASRAGTPYQPQHF
TRBV11-2	TRBJ2-1	NA	NA	TGTGCCAGCAGCTCCGGACTGTACAATGAGCAGTTCTTC	CASSSGLYNEQFF
TRBV28	TRBJ1-2	NA	NA	TGTGCCAGCAGTTTTGGGGGTGGCTACACCTTC	CASSFGGGYTF
TRBV5-6	TRBJ2-6	NA	NA	TGTGCCAGCACCCCCGTCTCTGGGGCCAACGTCCTGACTTTC	CASTPVSGANVLTF
TRBV5-4	TRBJ2-7	NA	TRBD1	TGTGCCAGCAGCTGGGACAGGGCAGGCGAGCAGTACTTC	CASSWDRAGEQYF
TRBV4-1	TRBJ1-6	NA	NA	TGCGCCAGCAGCCAAGATCGCGGACAGTTTAATTCACCCCTCCACTTT	CASSQDRGQFNSPLHF
TRBV1	TRBJ2-1	NA	NA	TGCACCAGCAGCCAAGATCTACTAGCGGGAGATAATGAGCAGTTCTTC	CTSSQDLLAGDNEQFF
TRBV28	TRBJ1-5	NA	NA	TGTGCCAGCAGTTTGTTAGGGAGCAATCAGCCCCAGCATTTT	CASSLLGSNQPQHF
TRBV4-2	TRBJ1-4	NA	NA	TGTGCCAGCAGCCAAGGGGGGAAAGTAGGGGATAATGAAAAACTGTTTTTT	CASSQGGKVGDNEKLFF
TRBV28	TRBJ2-6	NA	NA	TGTGCCAGCAGAGGCAGCTCTGGGGCCAACGTCCTGACTTTC	CASRGSSGANVLTF
TRBV11-2	TRBJ2-1	NA	TRBD2	TGTGCCAGCAGCAAGATAGCGGGTTCCCTATACAATGAGCAGTTCTTC	CASSKIAGSLYNEQFF
TRBV10-3	TRBJ1-1	NA	NA	TGTGCCATCCGGAGCGGCGAGGGTGAAGCTTTCTTT	CAIRSGEGEAFF
TRBV4-3	TRBJ1-2	NA	NA	TGCGCCAGCAGCCAAGAATCAGTGGGCCTTGCGGACACCTTC	CASSQESVGLADTF